What follows describes a single T cell receptor (beta chain). Its antigen is not known. Sequence at one end of the junction differs from germline and may be a read error. This sample was included in a study of T cell repertoires in cytomegalovirus infection. The study's findings and limits: It was HLA-C-restricted CMV-specific TCR beta clonotypes that dominated the response ex vivo.

TCRdb called the reads again in MiXCR, with one record for every CDR3 protein. The sample holds around 770,000 distinct CDR3 sequences; 25% to 30% are singletons and the top ten take about an eighth. This TCR was recovered from a human donor in good health (CMV status not recorded). Some clones in this sample may be carry-over from other donors' samples. The material was cultured CD8+ T cells from PBMCs, obtained from culture after CMV antigen stimulation.

CDR3 sequence: CSVEIQGTKYF. The CDR3 nucleotides are TGCAGCGTTGAGATCCAGGGGACCAAGTACTTC. V is TRBV29-1 and J is TRBJ2-5, with a weak D call TRBD1 (6 bases). Germline V lookup: CDR1 SQVTM, CDR2 ANQGSEA. The CDR3 spans 11 residues.